This T cell receptor (beta chain) is from a study of shared clonotypes between healthy human individuals. Looked up from germline, CDR1 is LGHNA and CDR2 is YSLEER. The CDR3 loop spans 15 amino acids. V lost 1 base and J 2 bases, leaving 9 bases between the germline ends. Assay used: immunoSEQ multiplex PCR; TCRdb lists only in-frame clones, some missing. Here the sample spans more than 2,000,000 clones, just over 90% being singletons. Source material: naive CD4+ T cells from PBMCs. Subset indicated: CD45RA+ positively selected. The V gene is TRBV4-3, the J gene TRBJ2-4, with a tentative D call TRBD1 (6 bases). This clonotype originated in a man between 18 and 35 years old in good health. Some clones in this sample may be carry-over from other donors' samples. CDR3 bases: TGCGCCAGCAGCCAAGGAGGGGGATCCAAAAACATTCAGTACTTC. It specifies CASSQGGGSKNIQYF.